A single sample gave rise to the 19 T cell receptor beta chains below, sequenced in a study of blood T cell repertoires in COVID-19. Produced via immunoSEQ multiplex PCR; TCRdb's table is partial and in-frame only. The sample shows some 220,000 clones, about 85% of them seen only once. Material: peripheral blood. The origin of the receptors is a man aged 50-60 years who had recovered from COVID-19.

DNA of the CDR3: TGTGCCTGGAGACTAGGGACAGGGGGCACTGAAGCTTTCTTT. Encoded protein: CAWRLGTGGTEAFF. J is TRBJ1-1 and V is TRBV30; 11 bases align to TRBD1. CDR1 and CDR2 (germline): GTSNPN, SVGIG (reference sequence). This CDR3 is built from 14 residues. V dropped 3 bases and J dropped 4; count of bases not matched to a gene: 4.

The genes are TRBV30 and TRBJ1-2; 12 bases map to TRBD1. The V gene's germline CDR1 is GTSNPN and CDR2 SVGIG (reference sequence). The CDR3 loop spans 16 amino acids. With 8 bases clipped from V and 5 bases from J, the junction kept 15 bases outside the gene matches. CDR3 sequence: CAGNRDRGPLEYGYTF. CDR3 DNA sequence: TGTGCCGGAAACCGGGACAGGGGGCCGCTCGAGTATGGCTACACCTTC. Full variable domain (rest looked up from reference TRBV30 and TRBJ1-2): SQTIHQWPATLVQPVGSPLSLECTVEGTSNPNLYWYRQAAGRGLQLLFYSVGIGQISSEVPQNLSASRPQDRQFILSSKKLLLSDSGFYLCAGNRDRGPLEYGYTFGSGTRLTVV.

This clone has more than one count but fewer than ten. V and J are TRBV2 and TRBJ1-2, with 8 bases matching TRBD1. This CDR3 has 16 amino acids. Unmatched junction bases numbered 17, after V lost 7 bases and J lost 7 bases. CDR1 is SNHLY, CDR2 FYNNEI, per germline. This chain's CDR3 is CASIVQGALGSGGYTF. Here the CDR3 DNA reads TGTGCCAGCATTGTGCAGGGGGCCTTGGGGAGCGGTGGCTACACCTTC.

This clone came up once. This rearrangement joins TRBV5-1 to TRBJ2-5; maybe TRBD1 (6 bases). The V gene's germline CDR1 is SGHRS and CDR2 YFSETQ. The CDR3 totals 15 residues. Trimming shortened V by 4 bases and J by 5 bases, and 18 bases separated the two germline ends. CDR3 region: CASSPPGHPWETQYF. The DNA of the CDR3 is TGCGCCAGCAGCCCCCCGGGACACCCTTGGGAGACCCAGTACTTC.

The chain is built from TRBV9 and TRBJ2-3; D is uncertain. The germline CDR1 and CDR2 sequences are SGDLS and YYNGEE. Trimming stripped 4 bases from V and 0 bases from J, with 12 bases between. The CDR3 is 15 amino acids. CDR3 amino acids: CASSLGGFSTDTQYF. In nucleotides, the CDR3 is TGTGCCAGCAGCCTAGGCGGTTTTAGCACAGATACGCAGTATTTT.

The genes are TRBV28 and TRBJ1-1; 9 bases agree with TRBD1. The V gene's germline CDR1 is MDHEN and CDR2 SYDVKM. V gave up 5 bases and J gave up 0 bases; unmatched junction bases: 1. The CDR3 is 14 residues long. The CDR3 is CASSRTGVNTEAFF. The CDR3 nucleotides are TGTGCCAGCAGTCGGACAGGGGTGAACACTGAAGCTTTCTTT.

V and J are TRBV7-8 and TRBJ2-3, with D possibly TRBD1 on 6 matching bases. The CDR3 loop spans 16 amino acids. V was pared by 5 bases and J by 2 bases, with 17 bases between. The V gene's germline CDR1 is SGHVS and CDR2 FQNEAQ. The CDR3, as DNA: TGTGCCAGCAGCCGGTGGACAGTTTCTTACACAGATACGCAGTATTTT. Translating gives CASSRWTVSYTDTQYF.

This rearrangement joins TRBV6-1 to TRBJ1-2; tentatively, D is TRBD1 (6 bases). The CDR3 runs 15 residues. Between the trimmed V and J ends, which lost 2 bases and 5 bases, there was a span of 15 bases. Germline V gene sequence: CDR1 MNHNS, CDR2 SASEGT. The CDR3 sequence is CASSEWGQGNYGYTF. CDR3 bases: TGTGCCAGCAGTGAATGGGGTCAGGGGAATTATGGCTACACCTTC.

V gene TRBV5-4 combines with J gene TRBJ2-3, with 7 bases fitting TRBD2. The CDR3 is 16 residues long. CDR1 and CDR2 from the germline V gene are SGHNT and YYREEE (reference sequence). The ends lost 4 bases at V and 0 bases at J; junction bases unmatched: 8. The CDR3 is CASSIELALSTDTQYF. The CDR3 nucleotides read TGTGCCAGCAGCATAGAACTAGCGCTCAGCACAGATACGCAGTATTTT. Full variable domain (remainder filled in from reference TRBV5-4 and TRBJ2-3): ETGVTQSPTHLIKTRGQQVTLRCSSQSGHNTVSWYQQALGQGPQFIFQYYREEENGRGNFPPRFSGLQFPNYSSELNVNALELDDSALYLCASSIELALSTDTQYFGPGTRLTVL.

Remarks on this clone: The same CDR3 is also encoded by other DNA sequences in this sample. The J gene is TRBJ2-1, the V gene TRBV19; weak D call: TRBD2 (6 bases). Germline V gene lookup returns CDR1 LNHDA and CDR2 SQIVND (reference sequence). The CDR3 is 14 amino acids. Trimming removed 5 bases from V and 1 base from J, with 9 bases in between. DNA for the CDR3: TGTGCCAGTAGTTACGGGGGATCCTACAATGAGCAGTTCTTC. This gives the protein CASSYGGSYNEQFF.

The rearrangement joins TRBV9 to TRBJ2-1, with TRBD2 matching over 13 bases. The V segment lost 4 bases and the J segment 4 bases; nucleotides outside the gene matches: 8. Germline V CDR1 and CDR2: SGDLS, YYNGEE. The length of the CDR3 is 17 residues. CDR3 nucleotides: TGTGCCAGCAGCCCGACAGGACTAGCGGGAGAGTACAATGAGCAGTTCTTC. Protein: CASSPTGLAGEYNEQFF.

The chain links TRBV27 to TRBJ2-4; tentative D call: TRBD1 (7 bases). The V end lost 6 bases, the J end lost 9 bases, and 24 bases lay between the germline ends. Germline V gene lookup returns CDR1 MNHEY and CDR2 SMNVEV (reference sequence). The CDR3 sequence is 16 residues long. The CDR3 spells CASSRGTGVGRGIQYF. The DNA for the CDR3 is TGTGCCAGCAGCCGGGGTACAGGGGTCGGGCGGGGCATTCAGTACTTC.

CDR3 DNA: TGTGCCAGCAGTTTCCAGGGGGCCGATCAGCCCCAGCATTTT. Its translation: CASSFQGADQPQHF. The chain carries TRBV27 and TRBJ1-5; TRBD1 agrees at 8 bases. This CDR3 region has 14 residues. Germline CDR1 and CDR2: MNHEY and SMNVEV (reference sequence). The ends lost 3 bases at V and 5 bases at J; junction bases unmatched: 3.

CDR3 nucleotide sequence: TGTGCCAGCAACCCTCCCGACAGGATTAACTATGGCTACACCTTC. This sequence encodes CASNPPDRINYGYTF. The V call is TRBV6-5, the J call TRBJ1-2, with D possibly TRBD1 on 6 matching bases. Per germline, CDR1 MNHEY and CDR2 SVGAGI. Trimming removed 7 bases at V and 1 base at J, with 16 bases between. The CDR3 has 15 amino acids.

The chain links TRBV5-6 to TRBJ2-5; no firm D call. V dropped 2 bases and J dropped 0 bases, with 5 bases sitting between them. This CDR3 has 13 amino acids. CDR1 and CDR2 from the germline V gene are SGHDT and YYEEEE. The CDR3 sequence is CASSFRYQETQYF. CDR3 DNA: TGTGCCAGCAGCTTCAGGTACCAAGAGACCCAGTACTTC.

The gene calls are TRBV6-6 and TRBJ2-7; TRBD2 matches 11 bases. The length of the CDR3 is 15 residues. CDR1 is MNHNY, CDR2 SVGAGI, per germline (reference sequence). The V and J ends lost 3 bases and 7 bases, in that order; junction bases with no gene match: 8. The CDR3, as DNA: TGTGCCAGCAGTTATGAGGCACTAGCGGGAGAAGAGCAGTACTTC. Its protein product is CASSYEALAGEEQYF.

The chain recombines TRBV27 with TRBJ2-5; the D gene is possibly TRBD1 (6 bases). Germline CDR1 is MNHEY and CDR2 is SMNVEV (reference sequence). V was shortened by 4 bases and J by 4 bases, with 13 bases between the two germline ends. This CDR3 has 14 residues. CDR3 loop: CASSSSIRGETQYF. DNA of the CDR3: TGTGCCAGCAGTTCATCTATCAGGGGAGAGACCCAGTACTTC.

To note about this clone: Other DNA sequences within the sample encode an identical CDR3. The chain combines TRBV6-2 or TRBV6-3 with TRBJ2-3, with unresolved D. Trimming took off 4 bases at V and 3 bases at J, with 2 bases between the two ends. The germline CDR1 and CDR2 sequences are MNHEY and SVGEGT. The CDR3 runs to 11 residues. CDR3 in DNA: TGTGCCAGCAGTTTAACAGATACGCAGTATTTT. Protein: CASSLTDTQYF.

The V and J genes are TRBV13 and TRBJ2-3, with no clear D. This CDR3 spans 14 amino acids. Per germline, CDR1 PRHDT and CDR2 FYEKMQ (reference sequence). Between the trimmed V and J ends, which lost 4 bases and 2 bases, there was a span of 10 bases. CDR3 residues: CASSSPASTDTQYF. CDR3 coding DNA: TGTGCCAGCAGCTCCCCCGCGTCCACAGATACGCAGTATTTT.